These 19 T cell receptor beta chains originate from one sample sequenced in a study of glioma-infiltrating T cells after dendritic cell vaccination. Generated by immunoSEQ multiplex PCR, the TCRdb table keeps only in-frame clones and is missing some. The repertoire has more than 85,000 clones, over 65% of them found once; the top ten carry around 2.9%. The sample here was blood, taken before dendritic cell vaccination. The receptors derive from a human donor with glioblastoma.

The CDR3 coding sequence is TGCGCCAGCACCCCGGGAGGAGCTAACTATGGCTACACCTTC. Its translation: CASTPGGANYGYTF. The chain carries TRBV5-1 and TRBJ1-2; the D is unclear. This CDR3 region has 14 residues. V lost 6 bases and J lost 0, with 12 bases in between. The germline V gene encodes CDR1 SGHRS and CDR2 YFSETQ.

The chain recombines TRBV7-6 with TRBJ2-7, with TRBD2 matching over 7 bases. The CDR3 has 14 residues. The V gene's germline CDR1 is SGHVS and CDR2 FNYEAQ. V trimming: 1 base; J trimming: 2 bases; junction bases outside the gene matches: 2. This CDR3 is CASSLVRGAYEQYF. The DNA of the CDR3 is TGTGCCAGCAGCTTAGTTCGGGGGGCCTACGAGCAGTACTTC.

The gene calls are TRBV5-1 and TRBJ2-7; TRBD2 aligns across 14 bases. The better agreement between TRBJ2-5 and the DNA end casts doubt on the J call. This CDR3 has 20 residues. CDR1 SGHRS and CDR2 YFSETQ come from the germline V gene. The CDR3 DNA is TGCGCCAGCAGCCTGCTTCCAAAAGGGACTAGCGGGAGAGGGCGAGAGACCCAGTACTTC. Protein product: CASSLLPKGTSGRGRETQYF.

The rearrangement links TRBV9 to TRBJ2-2; 9 nucleotides line up with TRBD1. The CDR3 loop spans 15 amino acids. Losses at the gene ends were 4 bases for V and 5 bases for J; bases not matched to a gene: 6. In germline, CDR1 is SGDLS, CDR2 YYNGEE. The CDR3 here is CASSRDRVWTGELFF. In DNA, the CDR3 is TGTGCCAGCAGCCGGGACAGGGTATGGACCGGGGAGCTGTTTTTT.

The chain has TRBV27 and TRBJ1-4; D uncertain. The V gene lost 5 bases and the J gene lost 8 bases, with 9 bases spanning the gap. The CDR3 contains 12 residues. Germline assignment: CDR1 MNHEY and CDR2 SMNVEV (reference sequence). CDR3 DNA: TGTGCCAGCAGTAATCACGGGGAAAAACTGTTTTTT. It encodes CASSNHGEKLFF.

The chain's CDR3 is CATSRGGSGNEQFF. In DNA form, the CDR3 reads TGTGCCACCAGCAGAGGCGGGAGCGGTAATGAGCAGTTCTTC. This sequence joins TRBV15 and TRBJ2-1, with 7 bases that match TRBD2. The CDR3 contains 14 residues. V lost 1 base and J lost 7; bases outside the gene matches: 4. The germline V gene has CDR1 LNHNV and CDR2 YYDKDF (reference sequence).

The gene calls are TRBV29-1 and TRBJ1-2; maybe TRBD1 (5 bases). The CDR3 has 13 amino acids. Germline CDR1 and CDR2: SQVTM and ANQGSEA. V was trimmed by 0 bases and J by 5 bases, leaving 10 bases between them. The DNA of the CDR3 is TGCAGCGTTGAAGAGAGGGACTTTTATGGCTACACCTTC. As protein: CSVEERDFYGYTF.

The rearrangement links TRBV5-1 to TRBJ2-1, with a possible D match to TRBD2 (5 bases). Trimming left V 3 bases short and J 6 bases short, with 10 bases between. CDR3 length: 13 residues. CDR1 SGHRS and CDR2 YFSETQ come from the germline V gene. In nucleotides, the CDR3 is TGCGCCAGCAGCTCGGACTTATTCAATGAGCAGTTCTTC. This encodes CASSSDLFNEQFF.

V gene TRBV7-9 combines with J gene TRBJ2-3, with a tentative D call TRBD2 (6 bases). Trimming left V 5 bases short and J 9 bases short, with 21 bases between. CDR3 length equals 15 residues. Germline V gene lookup returns CDR1 SEHNR and CDR2 FQNEAQ (reference sequence). This chain's CDR3 is CASSPTGTPKDTQYF. The DNA of the CDR3 is TGTGCCAGCAGCCCGACCGGGACTCCCAAAGACACGCAGTATTTT. Based on the CDR3 plus reference TRBV7-9 and TRBJ2-3, the full variable domain is DTGVSQNPRHKITKRGQNVTFRCDPISEHNRLYWYRQTLGQGPEFLTYFQNEAQLEKSRLLSDRFSAERPKGSFSTLEIQRTEQGDSAMYLCASSPTGTPKDTQYFGPGTRLTVL.

The CDR3 DNA reads as TGTGCCAGCAGTTACCTGACAGGGTTGACCTCACCCCTCCACTTT. Protein product: CASSYLTGLTSPLHF. This chain links TRBV6-6 with TRBJ1-6, with 7 bases fitting TRBD1. The V gene's germline CDR1 is MNHNY and CDR2 SVGAGI (reference sequence). The junction had 8 bases not matched to a gene; V was cut back by 2 bases and J by 10 bases. The CDR3 is 15 residues long.

The chain has TRBV6-5 and TRBJ2-7; 7 positions agree with TRBD1. The germline V gene encodes CDR1 MNHEY and CDR2 SVGAGI. This CDR3 comprises 13 residues. The V gene end was trimmed by 2 bases and the J gene end by 4 bases; junction bases not matched to a gene: 2. The CDR3 coding sequence is TGTGCCAGCAGTTACAGGGGGCGATACGAGCAGTACTTC. It specifies CASSYRGRYEQYF.

The V call is TRBV7-3, the J call TRBJ2-1; 7 positions match TRBD1. This CDR3 has 16 amino acids. The junction had 11 bases not matched to a gene; V was cut back by 4 bases and J by 5 bases. Germline CDR1 reads SGHTA; CDR2 reads FQGTGA. CDR3 DNA sequence: TGTGCCAGCAGCTATAGCCCCGGGACAGATGACAATGAGCAGTTCTTC. Translating it yields CASSYSPGTDDNEQFF. The whole variable domain, filled in from reference TRBV7-3 and TRBJ2-1, reads GAGVSQTPSNKVTEKGKYVELRCDPISGHTALYWYRQSLGQGPEFLIYFQGTGAADDSGLPNDRFFAVRPEGSVSTLKIQRTERGDSAVYLCASSYSPGTDDNEQFFGPGTRLTVL.

The genes are TRBV11-2 and TRBJ2-7; 8 bases agree with TRBD2. The CDR3 contains 14 residues. Looked up from germline, CDR1 is SGHAT and CDR2 is FQNNGV. V lost 4 bases, J lost 5 bases, and 7 bases stayed unmatched. CDR3 region: CASSSGRGGNEQYF. The CDR3, as DNA: TGTGCCAGCAGCTCCGGTCGGGGGGGCAACGAGCAGTACTTC.

This clone occurred once. The chain employs TRBV4-1 and TRBJ2-1; 9 bases are a match to TRBD1. J was trimmed by 3 bases and V by 0 bases; bases with no gene match: 3. CDR3 length: 16 residues. The V gene's germline CDR1 is MGHRA and CDR2 YSYEKL. CDR3 in amino acids: CASSQDPDRGYNEQFF. CDR3 nucleotide sequence: TGCGCCAGCAGCCAAGACCCGGACAGGGGCTACAATGAGCAGTTCTTC.

The rearrangement joins TRBV10-2 to TRBJ2-7; weak D call: TRBD2 (6 bases). Trimming cost V 3 bases and J 1 base, with 22 bases left between them. The CDR3 extends over 18 amino acids. The germline V gene has CDR1 WSHSY and CDR2 SAAADI. The chain's CDR3 is CASSDRPGTSGFSYEQYF. In nucleotides, the CDR3 is TGCGCCAGCAGTGATCGGCCGGGAACGAGCGGGTTTTCCTACGAGCAGTACTTC.

In its sample, this clone was seen many times. The genes are TRBV7-9 and TRBJ1-5; D remains ambiguous. Germline assignment: CDR1 SEHNR and CDR2 FQNEAQ (reference sequence). The CDR3 sequence is 15 residues long. Trimming took 5 bases from V and 6 from J, leaving 17 bases between them. This chain's CDR3 is CASSPIGELGQPQHF. In DNA form, the CDR3 reads TGTGCCAGCAGCCCCATCGGGGAGTTAGGTCAGCCCCAGCATTTT.

This sequence joins TRBV5-1 and TRBJ1-6; D uncertain. Germline CDR1 and CDR2: SGHRS and YFSETQ. V lost 4 bases and J lost 10, with 18 bases in between. This CDR3 has 15 residues. The CDR3 coding sequence is TGCGCCAGCAGCCCCCTGGAGGTGGAAGGATCACCCCTCCACTTT. Its translation is CASSPLEVEGSPLHF.

The rearrangement joins TRBV5-1 to TRBJ2-7; TRBD2 aligns across 10 bases. Germline CDR1 and CDR2: SGHRS and YFSETQ. CDR3 length: 13 residues. The V and J ends lost 3 bases and 5 bases, in that order; junction bases with no gene match: 2. CDR3 sequence: CASSSGLANEQYF. The CDR3 DNA reads TGCGCCAGCAGCTCGGGACTAGCGAACGAGCAGTACTTC.

In DNA, the CDR3 is TGTGCCAGCCGGACCGGGGGGGCCGTAGATACGCAGTATTTT. This translates into CASRTGGAVDTQYF. The chain recombines TRBV27 with TRBJ2-3; 8 nucleotides align to TRBD2. J gave up 5 bases and V 8 bases, and 9 bases lay outside the gene matches. CDR1 is MNHEY, CDR2 SMNVEV, per germline (reference sequence). The CDR3 totals 14 residues.